The 26 T cell receptor beta chains below come from one sample, sequenced in a study of PD-1 blockade in classical Hodgkin lymphoma. Time point here: cycle 4 day 1 (C4D1), after five to seven weeks of nivolumab. Following autologous stem cell transplantation, relapse occurred in every patient, and exposure to brentuximab vedotin varied. Assay: immunoSEQ multiplex PCR; the TCRdb copy retains only in-frame clones and omits some. The table lists 90,000 or so clones, roughly 78% of them singletons, with roughly 10% in the top ten. Sequenced material: peripheral blood mononuclear cells (PBMCs), taken before the fourth cycle of nivolumab. These receptor sequences come from a human donor with classical Hodgkin lymphoma.

J is TRBJ2-2 and V is TRBV28; TRBD1 aligns across 8 bases. Per germline, CDR1 MDHEN and CDR2 SYDVKM. This CDR3 has 15 residues. J lost 3 bases, V lost 6 bases, and 6 bases had no gene match. The CDR3 DNA is TGTGCCAGCAGGGGACAGGAGACTTACACCGGGGAGCTGTTTTTT. It yields the protein CASRGQETYTGELFF.

The chain combines TRBV10-3 with TRBJ2-3, with 10 nucleotides matching TRBD1. This CDR3 has 15 amino acids. Germline trimming cut 2 bases from V and 6 bases from J; bases unmatched to any gene: 5. Germline V CDR1 and CDR2: ENHRY, SYGVKD. CDR3 sequence: CAISEPTGGDDTQYF. In DNA form, the CDR3 reads TGTGCCATCAGTGAGCCGACAGGGGGCGACGATACGCAGTATTTT.

This clone was detected many times. CDR3 region: CASTTISGANVLTF. The DNA of the CDR3 is TGTGCCAGCACCACTATCTCTGGGGCCAACGTCCTGACTTTC. The rearrangement links TRBV28 to TRBJ2-6; D is unresolved. The CDR3 runs 14 residues. V was cut by 7 bases and J by 0 bases, with 7 bases left in between. Germline CDR1 reads MDHEN; CDR2 reads SYDVKM. The full variable domain, with the rest looked up from reference TRBV28 and TRBJ2-6, is DVKVTQSSRYLVKRTGEKVFLECVQDMDHENMFWYRQDPGLGLRLIYFSYDVKMKEKGDIPEGYSVSREKKERFSLILESASTNQTSMYLCASTTISGANVLTFGAGSRLTVL.

The rearrangement links TRBV18 to TRBJ1-4, with a weak D call TRBD1 (5 bases). Trimming pared 0 bases from V and 8 bases from J, leaving 13 bases between. This CDR3 is 15 amino acids long. Germline loops: CDR1 KGHSH, CDR2 LQKENI. CDR3: CASSPPRGVEEKLFF. CDR3 nucleotides: TGTGCCAGCTCACCACCGCGAGGGGTGGAGGAAAAACTGTTTTTT.

The chain has TRBV6-1 and TRBJ1-2, with TRBD1 as a possible D gene (6 bases). Trimming cost V 4 bases and J 7 bases, with 16 bases left between them. CDR1 and CDR2 from the germline V gene are MNHNS and SASEGT. The CDR3 is 14 residues long. CDR3 sequence (DNA): TGTGCCAGCAGTGGGACCGGGGGCCTGGGTGGCTACACCTTC. Translated: CASSGTGGLGGYTF.

This chain uses TRBV18 with TRBJ2-7, with TRBD1 matching over 8 bases. Germline trimming cut 4 bases from V and 1 base from J; bases unmatched to any gene: 3. Germline V gene lookup returns CDR1 KGHSH and CDR2 LQKENI. The CDR3 has 14 amino acids. CDR3 sequence (DNA): TGTGCCAGCTCACGAGACAGGGGTTCCTACGAGCAGTACTTC. It codes for CASSRDRGSYEQYF.

The CDR3 DNA reads as TGTGCCAGCAGTTTAACCTCTGAAGCTTTCTTT. It encodes CASSLTSEAFF. The V call is TRBV6-6, the J call TRBJ1-1; D gene uncertain. CDR3 size: 11 residues. Trimming removed 4 bases at V and 6 bases at J, with 6 bases between. The V gene's germline CDR1 is MNHNY and CDR2 SVGAGI (reference sequence).

This clone is a singleton in its sample. This rearrangement joins TRBV19 to TRBJ2-1; 11 bases agree with TRBD2. J gave up 4 bases and V 4 bases, and 3 bases lay outside the gene matches. The CDR3 is 15 amino acids. Germline-derived CDR1 and CDR2 are LNHDA and SQIVND (reference sequence). CDR3 loop: CASSKLAGEYNEQFF. The CDR3 DNA is TGTGCCAGTAGTAAACTAGCGGGAGAGTACAATGAGCAGTTCTTC. The full variable domain, its missing parts supplied by reference TRBV19 and TRBJ2-1, is DGGITQSPKYLFRKEGQNVTLSCEQNLNHDAMYWYRQDPGQGLRLIYYSQIVNDFQKGDIAEGYSVSREKKESFPLTVTSAQKNPTAFYLCASSKLAGEYNEQFFGPGTRLTVL.

The CDR3 nucleotides are TGTGCCAGTTTATCCAGGGAGGGGACCGGGGAGCTGTTTTTT. Translation gives CASLSREGTGELFF. The chain has TRBV6-5 and TRBJ2-2; 7 positions match TRBD2. The CDR3 totals 14 residues. Germline V gives CDR1 MNHEY, CDR2 SVGAGI. Trimming at V came to 9 bases and at J to 5 bases, leaving 9 bases not matched to a gene.

This clone was seen just once. V gene TRBV7-5 combines with J gene TRBJ2-6; TRBD1, the table's D call, was not compared with the DNA. TRBV7-5 is a listed pseudogene. The CDR3 is 17 residues long. DNA for the CDR3: TGTGCCAGAAGCAGTTCCTGTAGACAAAGTCGGGCCAACGTCCTGACTTTC. This sequence encodes CARSSSCRQSRANVLTF.

This sequence joins TRBV7-9 and TRBJ1-4; tentative D call: TRBD1 (6 bases). Trimming removed 1 base from V and 8 bases from J, with 11 bases in between. Per the germline V gene, CDR1 is SEHNR and CDR2 is FQNEAQ (reference sequence). The CDR3 length is 14 residues. CDR3 loop: CASSLGTVREKLFF. CDR3 DNA: TGTGCCAGCAGCTTAGGGACAGTGAGAGAAAAACTGTTTTTT.

This clone was found a few times. J is TRBJ1-6 and V is TRBV2; D remains unclear. Trimming removed 4 bases at V and 7 bases at J, with 14 bases between. Germline V gives CDR1 SNHLY, CDR2 FYNNEI. The CDR3 contains 15 residues. This CDR3 is CASSAERGRNSPLHF. CDR3 bases: TGTGCCAGCAGTGCCGAGCGGGGTCGCAATTCACCCCTCCACTTT.

The rearrangement uses TRBV27 and TRBJ2-3; possibly TRBD2 for D (5 bases). Trimming took off 5 bases at V and 0 bases at J, with 6 bases between the two ends. The CDR3 has 13 residues. Germline loops: CDR1 MNHEY, CDR2 SMNVEV (reference sequence). This CDR3 reads CASSGSSTDTQYF. Written as DNA, the CDR3 is TGTGCCAGCAGTGGGAGTAGCACAGATACGCAGTATTTT.

This clone was detected once. CDR3 in amino acids: CASSLTAGTGPEKLFF. CDR3 nucleotide sequence: TGTGCCAGCAGTTTAACCGCCGGGACAGGCCCTGAAAAACTGTTTTTT. The V call is TRBV27, the J call TRBJ1-4, with 8 bases identical to TRBD1. J lost 7 bases, V lost 2 bases, and 9 bases had no gene match. Germline CDR1 reads MNHEY; CDR2 reads SMNVEV (reference sequence). The CDR3 has 16 amino acids. Drawing the rest from reference TRBV27 and TRBJ1-4, the complete variable domain is EAQVTQNPRYLITVTGKKLTVTCSQNMNHEYMSWYRQDPGLGLRQIYYSMNVEVTDKGDVPEGYKVSRKEKRNFPLILESPSPNQTSLYFCASSLTAGTGPEKLFFGSGTQLSVL.

The V gene is TRBV19, the J gene TRBJ1-2; D uncertain. Germline V gives CDR1 LNHDA, CDR2 SQIVND (reference sequence). The CDR3 length is 9 residues. The V end was cut by 9 bases, the J end by 4 bases, with 3 bases between. The CDR3 loop reads CASGYGYTF. In DNA, the CDR3 is TGTGCCAGCGGCTATGGCTACACCTTC. The whole variable domain, remainder taken from reference TRBV19 and TRBJ1-2, is DGGITQSPKYLFRKEGQNVTLSCEQNLNHDAMYWYRQDPGQGLRLIYYSQIVNDFQKGDIAEGYSVSREKKESFPLTVTSAQKNPTAFYLCASGYGYTFGSGTRLTVV.

This clone was observed a single time. The V call is TRBV5-1, the J call TRBJ1-2; D not certain. The ends were cut back, 1 base at V and 8 bases at J, with 18 bases in the middle. The CDR3 sequence is 15 residues long. The V gene's germline CDR1 is SGHRS and CDR2 YFSETQ. The CDR3 here is CASSLSSGGPRGYTF. Here the CDR3 DNA reads TGCGCCAGCAGCTTGAGTTCGGGAGGCCCTCGGGGCTACACCTTC.

This sequence joins TRBV18 and TRBJ2-6; D may be TRBD1 (6 bases). Trimming cost V 3 bases and J 3 bases, with 18 bases left between them. This CDR3 contains 18 residues. Germline CDR1 is KGHSH and CDR2 is LQKENI. Here the CDR3 reads CASSPTPRGVGGANVLTF. The DNA for the CDR3 is TGTGCCAGCTCACCTACTCCCAGGGGAGTGGGTGGGGCCAACGTCCTGACTTTC.

This rearrangement joins TRBV5-5 to TRBJ2-7; D is ambiguous. CDR3 size: 11 residues. V lost 4 bases to trimming and J lost 5 bases, with 7 bases between them. Germline values: CDR1 SGHKS, CDR2 YYEKEE (reference sequence). The CDR3 sequence is CASSQADEQYF. The CDR3 DNA follows: TGTGCCAGCAGCCAGGCGGACGAGCAGTACTTC.

The gene calls are TRBV19 and TRBJ1-2; D not certain. Germline loops: CDR1 LNHDA, CDR2 SQIVND (reference sequence). The V end was cut by 1 base, the J end by 2 bases, with 8 bases between. The CDR3 is 14 amino acids. CDR3 loop: CASSIVPENYGYTF. The CDR3 DNA reads TGTGCCAGTAGTATAGTACCAGAAAACTATGGCTACACCTTC.

The chain uses TRBV4-2 and TRBJ1-5; TRBD1 matches 7 bases. The CDR3 runs to 13 residues. The ends lost 1 base at V and 8 bases at J; junction bases unmatched: 2. Germline V gives CDR1 LGHNA, CDR2 YNFKEQ. The CDR3 bases are TGTGCCAGCAGCCAAGGACAGGGAGAGCCCCAGCATTTT. Its protein product is CASSQGQGEPQHF.

V and J are TRBV6-1 and TRBJ2-1, with 10 bases lining up with TRBD1. CDR3 length equals 14 residues. The ends lost 6 bases at V and 8 bases at J; junction bases unmatched: 7. Germline V gives CDR1 MNHNS, CDR2 SASEGT. The CDR3 region is CASRPPTGGDEQFF. CDR3 sequence (DNA): TGTGCCAGCAGGCCCCCGACAGGGGGCGATGAGCAGTTCTTC.

The chain combines TRBV9 with TRBJ1-1; a weak D match, TRBD1 (5 bases). The germline V gene encodes CDR1 SGDLS and CDR2 YYNGEE. Trimming removed 4 bases at V and 5 bases at J, with 24 bases between. This CDR3 has 17 amino acids. Here the CDR3 DNA reads TGTGCCAGCAGCTCCGTTTATGGCCGGGGGGGAGGTACTGAAGCTTTCTTT. Residues: CASSSVYGRGGGTEAFF. The full variable domain, its missing parts supplied by reference TRBV9 and TRBJ1-1, is DSGVTQTPKHLITATGQRVTLRCSPRSGDLSVYWYQQSLDQGLQFLIQYYNGEERAKGNILERFSAQQFPDLHSELNLSSLELGDSALYFCASSSVYGRGGGTEAFFGQGTRLTVV.

V and J are TRBV7-9 and TRBJ1-4; perhaps TRBD1 as D (5 bases). CDR1 and CDR2 from the germline V gene are SEHNR and FQNEAQ (reference sequence). This CDR3 has 15 residues. The ends were cut back, 2 bases at V and 3 bases at J, with 10 bases in the middle. CDR3 protein: CASSLSGGANEKLFF. CDR3 DNA: TGTGCCAGCAGCTTAAGTGGGGGAGCTAATGAAAAACTGTTTTTT.

The chain combines TRBV19 with TRBJ2-1, with 9 bases matching TRBD2. Germline lookup yields CDR1 LNHDA and CDR2 SQIVND (reference sequence). The CDR3 runs to 15 residues. Losses at the gene ends were 0 bases for V and 5 bases for J; bases not matched to a gene: 2. CDR3 amino acids: CASSIDSGSHNEQFF. For the CDR3, the DNA is TGTGCCAGTAGTATAGATAGCGGGAGCCACAATGAGCAGTTCTTC.

The rearrangement joins TRBV28 to TRBJ2-3, with 9 bases lining up with TRBD2. Germline V gives CDR1 MDHEN, CDR2 SYDVKM. Trimming cost V 5 bases and J 2 bases; bases outside gene matches: 2. The CDR3 length is 14 residues. The CDR3 bases are TGTGCCAGCAGTGGGACTAGCTTCACAGATACGCAGTATTTT. This translates into CASSGTSFTDTQYF.

V and J are TRBV5-1 and TRBJ2-1, with TRBD1 matching 8 bases. With V trimmed by 4 bases and J by 6 bases, 3 bases remained unmatched. The germline gives CDR1 SGHRS, CDR2 YFSETQ. This CDR3 has 13 amino acids. CDR3: CASSQGQGNEQFF. The CDR3 bases are TGCGCCAGCAGCCAAGGACAGGGCAATGAGCAGTTCTTC.